This T cell receptor (beta chain) was documented in a study of glioma-infiltrating T cells after dendritic cell vaccination. Study at large: Dendritic cell vaccine was injected intradermally three times, biweekly.

Time point noted: after dendritic cell vaccination, including at tumor progression/relapse. The protocol was immunoSEQ multiplex PCR, while the TCRdb copy is restricted to in-frame clones and leaves out a portion. This repertoire shows tens of thousands of clones, roughly 87% found once; its top ten account for around 2.4%. Germline V gene sequence: CDR1 SGHDT, CDR2 YYEEEE. This CDR3 spans 17 amino acids. Comments on this clone: Mismatch with germline at one junction end may stem from a read error.

Specimen: blood, collected after dendritic cell vaccination. The TCR comes from a human donor with glioblastoma. The chain combines TRBV5-6 with TRBJ2-1; 12 bases map to TRBD2. The CDR3 coding sequence is TGTGCCAGCAGCTTAGGGCTAGCGGGGGGGATGTACAATGAGCAGCTCTTC. Its protein product is CASSLGLAGGMYNEQLF.